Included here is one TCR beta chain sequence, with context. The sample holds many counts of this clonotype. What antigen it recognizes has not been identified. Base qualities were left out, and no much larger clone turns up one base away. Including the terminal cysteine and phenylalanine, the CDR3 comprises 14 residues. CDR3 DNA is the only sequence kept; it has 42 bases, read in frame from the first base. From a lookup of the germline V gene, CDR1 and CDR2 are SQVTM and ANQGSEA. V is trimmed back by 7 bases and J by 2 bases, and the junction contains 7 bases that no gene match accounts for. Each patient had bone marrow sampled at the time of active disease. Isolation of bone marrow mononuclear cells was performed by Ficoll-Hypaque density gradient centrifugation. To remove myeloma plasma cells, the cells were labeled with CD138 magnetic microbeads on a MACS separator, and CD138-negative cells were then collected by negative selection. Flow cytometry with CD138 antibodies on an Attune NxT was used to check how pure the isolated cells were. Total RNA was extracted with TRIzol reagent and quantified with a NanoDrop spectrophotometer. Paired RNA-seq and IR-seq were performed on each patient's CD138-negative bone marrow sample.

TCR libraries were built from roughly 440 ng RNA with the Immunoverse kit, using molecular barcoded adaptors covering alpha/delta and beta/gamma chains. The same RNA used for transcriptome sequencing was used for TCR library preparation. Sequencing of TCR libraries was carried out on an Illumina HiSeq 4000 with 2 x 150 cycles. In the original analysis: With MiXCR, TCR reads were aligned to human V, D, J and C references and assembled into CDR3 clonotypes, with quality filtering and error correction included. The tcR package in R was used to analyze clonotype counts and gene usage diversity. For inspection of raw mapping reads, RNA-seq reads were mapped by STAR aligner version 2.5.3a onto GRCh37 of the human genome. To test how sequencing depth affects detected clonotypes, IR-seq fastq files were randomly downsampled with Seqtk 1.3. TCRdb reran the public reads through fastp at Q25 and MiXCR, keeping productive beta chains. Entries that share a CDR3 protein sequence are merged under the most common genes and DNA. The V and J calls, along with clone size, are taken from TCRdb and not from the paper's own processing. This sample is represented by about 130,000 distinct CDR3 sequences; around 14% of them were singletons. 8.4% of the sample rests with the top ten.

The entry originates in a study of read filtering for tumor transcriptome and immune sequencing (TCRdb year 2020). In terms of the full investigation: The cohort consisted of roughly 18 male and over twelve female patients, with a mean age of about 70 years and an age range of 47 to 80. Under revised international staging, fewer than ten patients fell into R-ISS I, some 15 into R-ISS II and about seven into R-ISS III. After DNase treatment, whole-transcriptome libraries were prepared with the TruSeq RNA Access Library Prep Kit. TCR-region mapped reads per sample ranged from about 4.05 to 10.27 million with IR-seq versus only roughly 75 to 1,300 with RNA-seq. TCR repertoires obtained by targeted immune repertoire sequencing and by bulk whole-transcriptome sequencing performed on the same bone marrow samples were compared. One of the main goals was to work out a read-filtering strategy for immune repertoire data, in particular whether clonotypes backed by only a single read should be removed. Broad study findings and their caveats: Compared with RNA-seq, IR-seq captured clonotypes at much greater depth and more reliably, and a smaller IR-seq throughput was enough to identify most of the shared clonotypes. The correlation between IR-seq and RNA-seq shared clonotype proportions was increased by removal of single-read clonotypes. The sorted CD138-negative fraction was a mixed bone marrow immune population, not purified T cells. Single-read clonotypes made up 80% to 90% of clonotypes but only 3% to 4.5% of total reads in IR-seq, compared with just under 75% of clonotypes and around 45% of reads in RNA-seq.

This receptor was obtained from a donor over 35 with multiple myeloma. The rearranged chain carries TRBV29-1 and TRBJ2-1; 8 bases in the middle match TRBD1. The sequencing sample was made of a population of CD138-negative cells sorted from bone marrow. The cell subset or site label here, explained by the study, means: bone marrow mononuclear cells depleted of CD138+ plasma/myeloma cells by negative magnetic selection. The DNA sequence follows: TGCAGCGCTCCGGGACAGGAAGCCTACAATGAGCAGTTCTTC. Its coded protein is CSAPGQEAYNEQFF.